Listed here is a single T cell receptor (beta chain). The antigen is unknown. Here immunoSEQ multiplex PCR was the method, and the copy in TCRdb shows in-frame clones only, minus some. Of 150,000 to 200,000 clones in the sample, 88% were seen once. These data are taken from a study of cytotoxic CD8 clonotypes in ibrutinib-treated CLL. Study information: Once patients had received a median 12 months of treatment, range 6 to 36, response samples were obtained.

Study outcomes and limitations: There were few public clonotypes, and on treatment they contracted or stayed stable. The clonality went up when patients responded to ibrutinib and dropped back toward baseline at progression. Samples were collected at differing times from sustained-remission and progressing patients.

The CDR3 contains 15 residues. The germline V gene encodes CDR1 SGHDT and CDR2 YYEEEE. V lost 1 base and J 1 base, leaving 11 bases between the germline ends. This rearrangement joins TRBV5-6 to TRBJ1-1; D is perhaps TRBD1 (6 bases). The TCR was taken from a human donor with chronic lymphocytic leukemia. The sequencing here drew on PBMCs, taken at disease progression, from a patient treated with ibrutinib. The CDR3 DNA sequence: TGTGCCAGCAGCTTGATGGACAGAAAGAACACTGAAGCTTTCTTT. This translates into CASSLMDRKNTEAFF.